This passage covers 6 T cell receptor beta chains from one sample sequenced in a study of breast tumors, draining lymph nodes, adjacent tissues. Via MiXCR, TCRdb re-called the multiplex PCR reads, giving one row per CDR3 protein. Among 130,000 or so distinct CDR3 sequences listed, 30% to 35% were seen once. Axillary draining lymph nodes of breast cancer patients supplied the node samples. Source material: axillary lymph node tissue. These receptors originate from a female donor with breast cancer. Some clones in this sample may be carry-over from other donors' samples.

This clonotype was detected ten times or more. V and J are TRBV3-1 and TRBJ1-3, with unresolved D. The CDR3 runs 13 residues. The V end lost 4 bases, the J end lost 7 bases, and 11 bases lay between the germline ends. Germline V gene lookup returns CDR1 LGHDT and CDR2 YNNKEL (reference sequence). DNA of the CDR3: TGTGCCAGCAGCCTACGCAGCGGCAACACCATATATTTT. This gives the protein CASSLRSGNTIYF.

This chain joins TRBV6-5 and TRBJ2-7, with TRBD1 as a possible D gene (5 bases). The CDR3 extends over 14 amino acids. Germline assignment: CDR1 MNHEY and CDR2 SVGAGI. V dropped 8 bases and J dropped 2 bases, with 16 bases sitting between them. CDR3: CASRQIDRAYEQYF. CDR3 bases: TGTGCCAGCCGGCAAATCGACAGAGCCTACGAGCAGTACTTC.

The chain joins TRBV18 to TRBJ2-2; 7 nucleotides align to TRBD1. CDR1 and CDR2 (germline): KGHSH, LQKENI. This CDR3 region has 18 residues. V lost 3 bases and J lost 1; bases outside the gene matches: 11. CDR3 DNA: TGTGCCAGCTCACCCAGTGTAGCTCGGACAGGGAACACCGGGGAGCTGTTTTTT. It specifies CASSPSVARTGNTGELFF.

The table lists this clonotype with a few counts. A single base separates this from a much larger clone, so it may be a read error. The rearrangement links TRBV20-1 to TRBJ1-5; no definite D call. Germline V gives CDR1 DFQATT, CDR2 SNEGSKA (reference sequence). The CDR3 covers 15 residues. The ends were cut back, 7 bases at V and 6 bases at J, with 22 bases in the middle. The CDR3 DNA reads as TGCAGTGTCCCCAAGAACGGGCTGAACACTCAGCCCCAGCATTTT. Its protein is CSVPKNGLNTQPQHF.

This clonotype was counted at least ten times. One end of the junction is discordant with germline, which a read error may explain. This chain joins TRBV15 and TRBJ1-2, with a weak D call TRBD1 (5 bases). From germline, CDR1 is LNHNV and CDR2 YYDKDF (reference sequence). The CDR3 covers 16 residues. In DNA form, the CDR3 reads TGTGCCGCCAGCAGCGGTCGGACCGGTGGAGGGGTCGGCTACACCTTC. Its translation is CAASSGRTGGGVGYTF.

This clonotype was recorded at least ten times. The chain links TRBV2 to TRBJ2-7; TRBD1 might be the D (5 bases). This CDR3 is built from 13 residues. The V end was cut by 1 base, the J end by 3 bases, with 7 bases between. The germline V gene has CDR1 SNHLY and CDR2 FYNNEI. CDR3 region: CASSEDRFYEQYF. The DNA for the CDR3 is TGTGCCAGCAGTGAAGACAGGTTCTACGAGCAGTACTTC.